Below are 11 T cell receptor beta chains sequenced from a single sample in a study of shared clonotypes between healthy human individuals (dated by TCRdb to the early 2020s). The protocol used for the library was the immunoSEQ multiplex PCR assay. In TCRdb, the immuneACCESS table is reduced to in-frame sequences with V and J assigned. These tables do not hold every clone; where another copy was compared, an unresolved V gene accounts for under half, and the others remain unexplained. For this sample there are about 2 million clones; roughly 96% appear just once. The ten largest clones add up to under 0.15% of the sample. Sequencing was performed on naive CD4+ T cells sorted from blood. Read against the paper, the sample's cell subset or site label means: CD45RA+ positively selected. These receptors originate from a man aged 18 to 30 in good health.

This chain joins TRBV28 and TRBJ2-7; TRBD2 aligns across 9 bases. Germline assignment: CDR1 MDHEN and CDR2 SYDVKM. This CDR3 spans 13 amino acids. The V and J ends lost 5 bases and 7 bases, in that order; junction bases with no gene match: 6. The CDR3 DNA is TGTGCCAGCAGTCTCAGCGGGGGGCATGAGCAGTACTTC. Translating it yields CASSLSGGHEQYF.

The chain joins TRBV7-9 to TRBJ1-3; tentative D call: TRBD1 (5 bases). CDR1 and CDR2 from the germline V gene are SEHNR and FQNEAQ (reference sequence). Trimming pared 1 base from V and 4 bases from J, leaving 20 bases between. The CDR3 runs 18 residues. CDR3 DNA: TGTGCCAGCAGCTTAGTCCAGGGTAGGGGACTGAGAGGAAACACCATATATTTT. Translated: CASSLVQGRGLRGNTIYF.

The rearrangement links TRBV6-9 to TRBJ2-5; 7 positions match TRBD1. J lost 4 bases, V lost 5 bases, and 16 bases had no gene match. Germline V gives CDR1 MNHGY, CDR2 SVAAGI. The length of the CDR3 is 17 residues. CDR3 amino acids: CASSPNHRGREGETQYF. The DNA for the CDR3 is TGTGCCAGCAGTCCCAATCACAGGGGCAGGGAAGGAGAGACCCAGTACTTC.

The chain carries TRBV19 and TRBJ2-3; the D call may be TRBD1 or TRBD2 (5 bases each). From germline, CDR1 is LNHDA and CDR2 SQIVND (reference sequence). Trimming took 5 bases from V and 1 from J, leaving 10 bases between them. There are 14 residues in the CDR3. The CDR3 DNA follows: TGTGCCAGTAGTCCCCGAGGGGGCACAGATACGCAGTATTTT. This sequence encodes CASSPRGGTDTQYF.

The chain is built from TRBV10-3 and TRBJ2-2; D may be TRBD2 (7 bases). The germline CDR1 and CDR2 sequences are ENHRY and SYGVKD. This CDR3 has 15 residues. Trimming took 8 bases from V and 2 from J, leaving 15 bases between them. This chain's CDR3 is CAIPRGGPNTGELFF. The CDR3 DNA reads TGTGCCATCCCGAGGGGGGGGCCAAACACCGGGGAGCTGTTTTTT.

The chain links TRBV6-5 to TRBJ2-7; TRBD1 matches at 9 bases. CDR3 length equals 13 residues. With 6 bases clipped from V and 4 bases from J, the junction kept 4 bases outside the gene matches. CDR1 and CDR2 from the germline V gene are MNHEY and SVGAGI. The CDR3, as DNA: TGTGCCAGCAGGGGACAGGGCTTGTACGAGCAGTACTTC. Translating gives CASRGQGLYEQYF.

This sequence joins TRBV7-2 and TRBJ2-1; TRBD2 aligns across 8 bases. The germline V gene encodes CDR1 SGHTA and CDR2 FQGNSA. This CDR3 has 16 amino acids. After removal of 7 bases from V and 10 bases from J, the junction contained 18 bases not matched to a gene. This CDR3 is CASKGLGLEIVGEQFF. The CDR3 nucleotides read TGTGCCAGCAAGGGTCTGGGACTAGAGATTGTGGGGGAGCAGTTCTTC.

The chain joins TRBV9 to TRBJ1-6, with D uncertain. In germline, CDR1 is SGDLS, CDR2 YYNGEE. The CDR3 length is 16 residues. The V end lost 0 bases, the J end lost 7 bases, and 14 bases lay between the germline ends. In DNA form, the CDR3 reads TGTGCCAGCAGCGTAGCCGAAAACCCGGGGAATTCACCCCTCCACTTT. Protein: CASSVAENPGNSPLHF.

CDR3 sequence (DNA): TGTGCCAGCAGCCTGACCTGGACTAGCGGATGGGGTGAGCAGTTCTTC. Its translation: CASSLTWTSGWGEQFF. The rearrangement uses TRBV13 and TRBJ2-1, with 10 nucleotides matching TRBD2. The junction had 13 bases not matched to a gene; V was cut back by 5 bases and J by 9 bases. The CDR3 consists of 16 residues. Germline CDR1 and CDR2: PRHDT and FYEKMQ (reference sequence).

This chain joins TRBV19 and TRBJ1-6; 7 positions agree with TRBD1. The CDR3 covers 15 residues. Germline CDR1 and CDR2: LNHDA and SQIVND (reference sequence). With V trimmed by 3 bases and J by 2 bases, 1 base remained unmatched. CDR3 in DNA: TGTGCCAGTAGTATTACAGGGGCCTATAATTCACCCCTCCACTTT. Protein sequence: CASSITGAYNSPLHF.

The chain employs TRBV10-3 and TRBJ2-1, with D possibly TRBD2 on 6 matching bases. Germline CDR1 ENHRY, CDR2 SYGVKD. The CDR3 length is 13 residues. Trimming cost V 10 bases and J 4 bases, with 14 bases left between them. The CDR3 DNA follows: TGTGCCACCGGGGGTAGCGGTTACAATGAGCAGTTCTTC. It codes for CATGGSGYNEQFF.